Here is one T cell receptor beta chain with its context. Trimming pared 6 bases from V and 6 bases from J, leaving 11 bases between. The CDR3 spans 12 residues. CDR1 is MDHEN and CDR2 is SYDVKM in the germline V gene. Template for every sorted-subset replicate PCR totaled approximately 0.2 ug DNA, around 32,000 T cell genomes. Method: immunoSEQ multiplex PCR; TCRdb's copy keeps in-frame clones and lacks some. The sample yields about 580,000 clones, about 98% seen once. The data were obtained in a study of shared clonotypes between healthy human individuals. Terminally differentiated effector memory CD45RA+ cells were left out of the naive CD8 fraction, which was CD45RO-negative and positively selected for CCR7.

The sequenced sample was naive CD8+ T cells sorted from blood. This chain joins TRBV28 and TRBJ1-1; no clear D. This sequence originates from a man aged 25-45 years in good health. The CDR3 DNA sequence: TGTGCCAGCAGAGTTTATTTCCCTGAAGCTTTCTTT. This encodes CASRVYFPEAFF.